These 32 T cell receptor beta chains were sequenced from one sample in a study of T cell repertoires and HLA-DP antigens. These receptors have no known antigen. Method: immunoSEQ multiplex PCR; TCRdb's copy keeps in-frame clones and lacks some. Among roughly 110,000 clones listed, almost 95% were seen once. Sequencing used CD4+ T cells from PBMCs. The receptor source for this set is a woman aged 18 to 35 in good health and CMV-seronegative.

The chain couples TRBV19 to TRBJ2-2; no clear D. Germline V gene sequence: CDR1 LNHDA, CDR2 SQIVND (reference sequence). V lost 2 bases to trimming and J lost 1 base, with 5 bases between them. The length of the CDR3 is 14 residues. Here the CDR3 DNA reads TGTGCCAGTAGTATACAGGAGAACACCGGGGAGCTGTTTTTT. Protein sequence: CASSIQENTGELFF.

The chain employs TRBV5-1 and TRBJ1-3; no clear D. Looked up from germline, CDR1 is SGHRS and CDR2 is YFSETQ. The CDR3 spans 15 residues. Between the trimmed V and J ends, which lost 4 bases and 0 bases, there was a span of 11 bases. The CDR3 spells CASSPTANSGNTIYF. Written as DNA, the CDR3 is TGCGCCAGCAGCCCGACTGCGAACTCTGGAAACACCATATATTTT.

The V and J genes are TRBV19 and TRBJ1-1, with D perhaps matching TRBD1 (5 bases). The V gene lost 3 bases and the J gene lost 1 base, with 12 bases spanning the gap. This CDR3 contains 15 residues. CDR1 is LNHDA, CDR2 SQIVND, per germline (reference sequence). DNA of the CDR3: TGTGCCAGTAGTATCAATCATGGGGCGAACACTGAAGCTTTCTTT. This translates into CASSINHGANTEAFF. Combining the CDR3 with reference TRBV19 and TRBJ1-1 gives the whole variable domain DGGITQSPKYLFRKEGQNVTLSCEQNLNHDAMYWYRQDPGQGLRLIYYSQIVNDFQKGDIAEGYSVSREKKESFPLTVTSAQKNPTAFYLCASSINHGANTEAFFGQGTRLTVV.

In its sample, this clone was seen once. The rearrangement links TRBV19 to TRBJ1-5; 12 bases are shared with TRBD1. J was trimmed by 6 bases and V by 2 bases; bases with no gene match: 5. The CDR3 is made up of 16 amino acids. Germline V gene sequence: CDR1 LNHDA, CDR2 SQIVND (reference sequence). The CDR3 spells CASSITGQGATQPQHF. The CDR3 nucleotides are TGTGCCAGTAGTATAACGGGACAGGGGGCGACTCAGCCCCAGCATTTT.

J is TRBJ2-2 and V is TRBV28; D gene ambiguous. Germline V CDR1 and CDR2: MDHEN, SYDVKM. V lost 4 bases and J lost 7, with 16 bases in between. This CDR3 has 15 residues. For the CDR3, the DNA is TGTGCCAGCAGTTCCCCCCGGGCACAGAGCGGGGAGCTGTTTTTT. It is translated as CASSSPRAQSGELFF. Using reference TRBV28 and TRBJ2-2 for the parts outside the CDR3, the full variable domain is DVKVTQSSRYLVKRTGEKVFLECVQDMDHENMFWYRQDPGLGLRLIYFSYDVKMKEKGDIPEGYSVSREKKERFSLILESASTNQTSMYLCASSSPRAQSGELFFGEGSRLTVL.

The gene calls are TRBV6-5 and TRBJ2-2; TRBD2 matches 7 bases. The V and J ends lost 4 bases and 5 bases, in that order; junction bases with no gene match: 10. The germline gives CDR1 MNHEY, CDR2 SVGAGI. This CDR3 contains 16 residues. The DNA for the CDR3 is TGTGCCAGCAGTTTCGACCGGGGGGTTTTGACCGGGGAGCTGTTTTTT. It is translated as CASSFDRGVLTGELFF.

This clone was detected only a few times. This chain joins TRBV6-5 and TRBJ2-7, with 11 positions matching TRBD1. Trimming removed 5 bases from V and 5 bases from J; junction bases left unmatched: 5. The CDR3 is made up of 14 amino acids. The V gene's germline CDR1 is MNHEY and CDR2 SVGAGI. The CDR3 DNA reads TGTGCCAGCAGTGGACAGGGGGCTCGGGACGAGCAGTACGTC. Amino acid sequence: CASSGQGARDEQYV.

The CDR3 reads CASSAGTSFQETQYF. The CDR3 coding sequence is TGTGCCAGCAGTGCCGGGACTAGCTTCCAAGAGACCCAGTACTTC. The chain carries TRBV6-1 and TRBJ2-5; 9 nucleotides agree with TRBD2. The V and J ends lost 4 bases and 1 base, in that order; junction bases with no gene match: 4. CDR3 length: 15 residues. Germline V gene lookup returns CDR1 MNHNS and CDR2 SASEGT.

This clone was recorded a few times. The J gene is TRBJ1-3, the V gene TRBV9; possibly TRBD1 for D (6 bases). The ends were cut back, 3 bases at V and 0 bases at J, with 10 bases in the middle. The CDR3 is 15 residues long. Germline V lookup: CDR1 SGDLS, CDR2 YYNGEE. For the CDR3, the DNA is TGTGCCAGCAGCGGACAGGTGACCTCTGGAAACACCATATATTTT. Its translation: CASSGQVTSGNTIYF.

This rearrangement joins TRBV14 to TRBJ2-7, with 9 bases lining up with TRBD2. Trimming at V came to 2 bases and at J to 7 bases, leaving 9 bases not matched to a gene. This CDR3 has 15 residues. CDR1 is SGHDN, CDR2 FVKESK, per germline. The DNA of the CDR3 is TGTGCCAGCAGCCAACGGGCGGGAGGGCCTAGTGAGCAGTACTTC. Its protein product is CASSQRAGGPSEQYF. Looking up the rest from reference TRBV14 and TRBJ2-7 gives the full variable domain: EAGVTQFPSHSVIEKGQTVTLRCDPISGHDNLYWYRRVMGKEIKFLLHFVKESKQDESGMPNNRFLAERTGGTYSTLKVQPAELEDSGVYFCASSQRAGGPSEQYFGPGTRLTVT.

The chain is built from TRBV9 and TRBJ2-4, with D possibly being TRBD2 (6 bases). The CDR3 totals 16 residues. Trimming cost V 4 bases and J 0 bases, with 14 bases left between them. Germline assignment: CDR1 SGDLS and CDR2 YYNGEE. For the CDR3, the DNA is TGTGCCAGCAGCCCCACCGCGGGACTAGCCAAAAACATTCAGTACTTC. Encoded protein: CASSPTAGLAKNIQYF.

This chain joins TRBV27 and TRBJ2-5, with 7 bases identical to TRBD1. CDR3 length: 14 amino acids. Germline V gene lookup returns CDR1 MNHEY and CDR2 SMNVEV (reference sequence). After removal of 4 bases from V and 1 base from J, the junction contained 3 bases not matched to a gene. The CDR3 loop is CASSSGGFQETQYF. DNA for the CDR3: TGTGCCAGCAGTTCAGGGGGATTCCAAGAGACCCAGTACTTC.

The genes are TRBV29-1 and TRBJ2-7; TRBD1 aligns across 8 bases. J was trimmed by 2 bases and V by 5 bases; bases with no gene match: 8. The V gene's germline CDR1 is SQVTM and CDR2 ANQGSEA. The CDR3 is 14 amino acids. The CDR3 reads CSVKPLQGAYEQYF. The CDR3 DNA reads as TGCAGCGTTAAACCCTTACAGGGGGCCTACGAGCAGTACTTC.

The chain's CDR3 is CASSFTSGGADTQYF. CDR3 DNA: TGTGCCAGCAGCTTTACTAGCGGGGGGGCCGATACGCAGTATTTT. The J gene is TRBJ2-3, the V gene TRBV5-4; 13 bases are shared with TRBD2. The germline V gene encodes CDR1 SGHNT and CDR2 YYREEE (reference sequence). The CDR3 length is 15 residues. Unmatched junction bases numbered 3, after V lost 2 bases and J lost 6 bases.

The V call is TRBV4-2, the J call TRBJ1-2; D remains unclear. Germline values: CDR1 LGHNA, CDR2 YNFKEQ. This CDR3 has 17 amino acids. Trimming took off 0 bases at V and 4 bases at J, with 18 bases between the two ends. CDR3 in DNA: TGTGCCAGCAGCCAAGATGTCCGGCAGTTGATTGGCTATGGCTACACCTTC. Its translation is CASSQDVRQLIGYGYTF.

The genes are TRBV5-6 and TRBJ2-7; D could derive from TRBD1 or TRBD2 (5 bases each). V lost 0 bases, J lost 2 bases, and 12 bases lay in between. CDR3 size: 15 residues. CDR1 and CDR2 (germline): SGHDT, YYEEEE. This CDR3 is CASSLGGLGPYEQYF. The CDR3 coding sequence is TGTGCCAGCAGCTTGGGGGGGTTGGGACCCTACGAGCAGTACTTC.

The rearrangement uses TRBV7-2 and TRBJ1-3; unclear D gene. CDR3 length: 14 amino acids. Trimming cost V 2 bases and J 6 bases, with 11 bases left between them. Looked up from germline, CDR1 is SGHTA and CDR2 is FQGNSA. The CDR3 DNA reads TGTGCCAGCAGCTTACGAGGGAGGGCAAACACCATATATTTT. Its translation: CASSLRGRANTIYF.

The chain employs TRBV28 and TRBJ2-3; weak D call: TRBD2 (6 bases). CDR3 length equals 16 residues. Germline CDR1 is MDHEN and CDR2 is SYDVKM. V lost 4 bases, J lost 2 bases, and 16 bases lay in between. The CDR3 sequence is CASSSPGAGPTDTQYF. The DNA for the CDR3 is TGTGCCAGCAGTTCCCCTGGGGCGGGACCCACAGATACGCAGTATTTT.

The CDR3 region is CASSEPDTQYF. The CDR3 DNA follows: TGTGCCAGCAGTGAACCAGATACGCAGTATTTT. The V call is TRBV6-1, the J call TRBJ2-3, with D uncertain. The CDR3 is 11 residues long. The V and J ends lost 2 bases and 4 bases respectively, with 1 base between them. Germline V CDR1 and CDR2: MNHNS, SASEGT.

V and J are TRBV28 and TRBJ1-6, with a possible D match to TRBD1 (6 bases). Trimming took off 6 bases at V and 7 bases at J, with 10 bases between the two ends. The CDR3 length is 13 residues. Germline CDR1 and CDR2: MDHEN and SYDVKM. DNA of the CDR3: TGTGCCAGCAGCTGGACAGCAAATTCACCCCTCCACTTT. The encoded protein is CASSWTANSPLHF.

The CDR3 region has the DNA TGTGCCAGCTCATTCTCCGGGACAGGGAGGAACACTGAAGCTTTCTTT. Its protein product is CASSFSGTGRNTEAFF. The chain links TRBV18 to TRBJ1-1, with TRBD1 matching over 9 bases. Germline CDR1 reads KGHSH; CDR2 reads LQKENI. The CDR3 is 16 residues long. V trimming: 5 bases; J trimming: 1 base; junction bases outside the gene matches: 8.

This clone was detected only a few times. The genes are TRBV7-9 and TRBJ1-2; the D is unclear. The V and J ends lost 0 bases and 1 base respectively, with 9 bases between them. The CDR3 loop spans 15 amino acids. CDR1 and CDR2 (germline): SEHNR, FQNEAQ (reference sequence). The CDR3 region is CASSLALTLNYGYTF. The CDR3 DNA reads TGTGCCAGCAGCTTAGCGCTTACACTTAACTATGGCTACACCTTC. Full variable domain (missing parts from reference TRBV7-9 and TRBJ1-2): DTGVSQNPRHKITKRGQNVTFRCDPISEHNRLYWYRQTLGQGPEFLTYFQNEAQLEKSRLLSDRFSAERPKGSFSTLEIQRTEQGDSAMYLCASSLALTLNYGYTFGSGTRLTVV.

The J gene is TRBJ1-6, the V gene TRBV2; D is undetermined. V shed 3 bases and J shed 0 bases, with 6 bases lying between them. The CDR3 has 15 residues. The V gene's germline CDR1 is SNHLY and CDR2 FYNNEI. CDR3 sequence (DNA): TGTGCCAGCAGTGACGAGAGCTCCTATAATTCACCCCTCCACTTT. It codes for CASSDESSYNSPLHF.

V and J are TRBV5-1 and TRBJ2-7; a weak D match, TRBD2 (6 bases). Germline assignment: CDR1 SGHRS and CDR2 YFSETQ. The CDR3 is made up of 14 amino acids. V dropped 0 bases and J dropped 5 bases, with 12 bases sitting between them. In DNA, the CDR3 is TGCGCCAGCAGCTTGGGCGGGGCAGGGAACGAGCAGTACGTC. This sequence encodes CASSLGGAGNEQYV.

The V and J genes are TRBV19 and TRBJ2-3, with TRBD2 matching over 7 bases. Germline V lookup: CDR1 LNHDA, CDR2 SQIVND (reference sequence). This CDR3 is built from 16 residues. Unmatched junction bases numbered 6, after V lost 3 bases and J lost 0 bases. DNA for the CDR3: TGTGCCAGTAGTATGGGAGGGGCATTTAGCACAGATACGCAGTATTTT. Translating gives CASSMGGAFSTDTQYF.

The rearrangement joins TRBV5-4 to TRBJ1-6; weak D call: TRBD1 (5 bases). CDR3 size: 14 residues. V lost 4 bases to trimming and J lost 5 bases, with 10 bases between them. Germline V gives CDR1 SGHNT, CDR2 YYREEE (reference sequence). This CDR3 is CASSRDRDNSPLHF. Written as DNA, the CDR3 is TGTGCCAGCAGCCGGGACCGAGATAATTCACCCCTCCACTTT.

This chain's CDR3 is CASSKPVGGENTEAFF. The CDR3 nucleotides read TGTGCCAGTAGCAAGCCAGTAGGAGGGGAGAACACTGAAGCTTTCTTT. This chain joins TRBV19 and TRBJ1-1, with a possible D match to TRBD1 (5 bases). V lost 6 bases and J lost 1, with 18 bases in between. Germline assignment: CDR1 LNHDA and CDR2 SQIVND (reference sequence). The CDR3 runs to 16 residues.

The chain couples TRBV7-9 to TRBJ1-4; 8 bases are a match to TRBD1. V lost 5 bases and J lost 8; bases outside the gene matches: 13. The CDR3 length is 16 residues. Germline V gene data show CDR1 as SEHNR and CDR2 as FQNEAQ (reference sequence). Here the CDR3 reads CASSIGQGGIWEKLFF. CDR3 bases: TGTGCCAGCAGCATAGGACAGGGAGGGATTTGGGAAAAACTGTTTTTT.

This clone was observed a single time. V usage is TRBV7-3 and J usage is TRBJ2-5, with D uncertain. The CDR3 totals 12 residues. Looked up from germline, CDR1 is SGHTA and CDR2 is FQGTGA. V was trimmed by 2 bases and J by 5 bases, leaving 6 bases between them. CDR3 sequence: CASSLFGETQYF. For the CDR3, the DNA is TGTGCCAGCAGCTTATTCGGGGAGACCCAGTACTTC.

The chain is built from TRBV5-5 and TRBJ1-2; 8 bases agree with TRBD1. Per germline, CDR1 SGHKS and CDR2 YYEKEE (reference sequence). V dropped 4 bases and J dropped 6; count of bases not matched to a gene: 11. The CDR3 runs 15 residues. Here the CDR3 reads CASSPRTGSGNGYTF. In nucleotides, the CDR3 is TGTGCCAGCAGCCCCAGGACAGGGTCGGGAAATGGCTACACCTTC.

The chain uses TRBV5-4 and TRBJ2-6; TRBD2 matches 11 bases. J lost 2 bases, V lost 2 bases, and 9 bases had no gene match. This CDR3 has 19 amino acids. Germline CDR1 SGHNT, CDR2 YYREEE (reference sequence). The CDR3 loop reads CASSFLSGRASPGANVLTF. The CDR3, as DNA: TGTGCCAGCAGCTTCCTTAGCGGGAGGGCCTCCCCTGGGGCCAACGTCCTGACTTTC.

A single count supports this clone. V and J are TRBV7-3 and TRBJ2-2; TRBD2 aligns across 8 bases. This CDR3 spans 16 amino acids. The V gene end was trimmed by 2 bases and the J gene end by 5 bases; junction bases not matched to a gene: 7. Germline values: CDR1 SGHTA, CDR2 FQGTGA. The CDR3 DNA is TGTGCCAGCAGCTTATATGGGACTAGGTGGACCGGGGAGCTGTTTTTT. Translated, it gives CASSLYGTRWTGELFF.